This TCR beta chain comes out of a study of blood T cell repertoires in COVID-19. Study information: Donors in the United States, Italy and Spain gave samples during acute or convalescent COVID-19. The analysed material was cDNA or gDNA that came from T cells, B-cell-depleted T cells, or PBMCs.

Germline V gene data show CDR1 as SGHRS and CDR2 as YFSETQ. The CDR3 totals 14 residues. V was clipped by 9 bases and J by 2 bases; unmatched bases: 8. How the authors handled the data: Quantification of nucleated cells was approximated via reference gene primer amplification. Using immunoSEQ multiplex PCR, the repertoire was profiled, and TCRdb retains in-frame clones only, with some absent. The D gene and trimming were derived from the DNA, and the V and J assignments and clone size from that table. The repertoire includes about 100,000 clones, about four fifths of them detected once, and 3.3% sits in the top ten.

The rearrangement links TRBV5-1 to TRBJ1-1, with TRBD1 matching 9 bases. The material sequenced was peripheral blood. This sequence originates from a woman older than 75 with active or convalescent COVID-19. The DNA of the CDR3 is TGCGCCACCCGGGACAGGGAAAAAAACACTGAAGCTTTCTTT. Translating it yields CATRDREKNTEAFF.